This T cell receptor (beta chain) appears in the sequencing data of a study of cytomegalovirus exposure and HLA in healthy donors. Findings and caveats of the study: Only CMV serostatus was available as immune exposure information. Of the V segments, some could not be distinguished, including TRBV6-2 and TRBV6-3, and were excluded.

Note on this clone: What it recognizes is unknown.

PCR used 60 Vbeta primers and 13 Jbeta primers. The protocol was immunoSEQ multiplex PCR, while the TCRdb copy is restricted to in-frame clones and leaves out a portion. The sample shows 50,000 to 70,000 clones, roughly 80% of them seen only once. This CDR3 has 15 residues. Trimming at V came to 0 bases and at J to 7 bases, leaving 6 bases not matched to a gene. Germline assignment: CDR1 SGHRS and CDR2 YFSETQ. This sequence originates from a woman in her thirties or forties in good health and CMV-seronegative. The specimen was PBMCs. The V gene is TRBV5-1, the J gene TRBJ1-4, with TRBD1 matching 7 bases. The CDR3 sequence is CASSLGGGASEKLFF. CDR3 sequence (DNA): TGCGCCAGCAGCTTGGGAGGGGGCGCGAGTGAAAAACTGTTTTTT.